This TCR beta chain derives from a study of a mutant IDH1 vaccine in newly diagnosed glioma. Overall study context: Administration of eight vaccinations to patients took place in weeks 1, 3, 5, 7, 11, 15, 19, 23. Radiotherapy alone preceded vaccination by 4-6 weeks; alternatively, vaccination started with temozolomide cycles. Previous care, which was radiotherapy, temozolomide, or both, most often involved both.

CDR3 length: 15 residues. CDR1 and CDR2 from the germline V gene are MNHEY and SMNVEV (reference sequence). J lost 5 bases, V lost 2 bases, and 5 bases had no gene match. Sequencing used immunoSEQ multiplex PCR; TCRdb keeps in-frame clones, though not all of them. Among around 40,000 clones listed, roughly 80% were seen once. Comments on this clone: Its antigen is not identified.

As to time point: week 23, last vaccination. A single vaccine dose contained 300 ug of mutant IDH1 20-mer peptide, and topical imiquimod was used with it. The clonotype comes from a man in his fifties with glioma. Sequencing was performed on PBMCs, taken from a glioma patient whose treatment included an IDH1 peptide vaccine. The chain carries TRBV27 and TRBJ1-5; 8 bases fit TRBD1. For the CDR3, the DNA is TGTGCCAGCAGTTTACAGACAGGGGTCCATCAGCCCCAGCATTTT. Its protein is CASSLQTGVHQPQHF.